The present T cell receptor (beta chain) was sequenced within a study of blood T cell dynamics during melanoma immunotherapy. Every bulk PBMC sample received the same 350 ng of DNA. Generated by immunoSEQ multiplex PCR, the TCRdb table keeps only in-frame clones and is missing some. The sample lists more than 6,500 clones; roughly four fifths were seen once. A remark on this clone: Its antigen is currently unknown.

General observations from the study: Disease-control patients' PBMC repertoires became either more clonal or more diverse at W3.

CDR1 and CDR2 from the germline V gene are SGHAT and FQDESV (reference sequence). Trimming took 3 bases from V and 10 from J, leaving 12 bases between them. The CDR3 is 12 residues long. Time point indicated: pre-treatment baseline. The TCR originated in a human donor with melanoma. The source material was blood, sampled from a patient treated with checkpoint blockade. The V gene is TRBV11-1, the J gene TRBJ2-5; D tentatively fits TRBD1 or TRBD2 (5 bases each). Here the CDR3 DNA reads TGTGCCAGCAGCTTTGGGGCCCGGGGCCAGTACTTC. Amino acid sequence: CASSFGARGQYF.